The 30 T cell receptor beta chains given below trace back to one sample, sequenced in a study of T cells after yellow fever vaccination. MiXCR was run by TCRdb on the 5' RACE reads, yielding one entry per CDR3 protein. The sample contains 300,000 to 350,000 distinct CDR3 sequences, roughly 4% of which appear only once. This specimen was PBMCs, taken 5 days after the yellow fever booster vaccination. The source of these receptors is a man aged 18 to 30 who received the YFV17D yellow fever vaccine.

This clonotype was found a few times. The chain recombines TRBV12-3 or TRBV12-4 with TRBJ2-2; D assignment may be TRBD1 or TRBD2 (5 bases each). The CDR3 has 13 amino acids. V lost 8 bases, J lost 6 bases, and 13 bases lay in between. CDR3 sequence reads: CASGRGVAGELFF. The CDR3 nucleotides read TGTGCCAGCGGAAGAGGGGTGGCCGGGGAGCTGTTTTTT.

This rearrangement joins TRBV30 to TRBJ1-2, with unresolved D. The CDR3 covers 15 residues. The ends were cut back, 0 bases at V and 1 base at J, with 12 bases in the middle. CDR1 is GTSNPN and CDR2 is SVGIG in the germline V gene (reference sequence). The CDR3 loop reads CAWSVLGIGNYGYTF. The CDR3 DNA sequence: TGTGCCTGGAGTGTACTAGGGATTGGTAACTATGGCTACACCTTC.

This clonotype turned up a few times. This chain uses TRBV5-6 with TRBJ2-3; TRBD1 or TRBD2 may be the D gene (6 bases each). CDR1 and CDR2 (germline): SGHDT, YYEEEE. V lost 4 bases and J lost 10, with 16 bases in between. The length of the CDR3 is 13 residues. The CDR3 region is CASSARRRGAQYF. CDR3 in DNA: TGTGCCAGCAGCGCCAGACGGAGGGGGGCGCAGTATTTT.

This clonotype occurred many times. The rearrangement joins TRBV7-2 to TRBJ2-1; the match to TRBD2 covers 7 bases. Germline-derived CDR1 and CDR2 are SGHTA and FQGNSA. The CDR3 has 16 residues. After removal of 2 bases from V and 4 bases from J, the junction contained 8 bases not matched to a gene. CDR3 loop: CASSLWVGGSYNEQFF. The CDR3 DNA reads TGTGCCAGCAGCTTATGGGTGGGGGGGTCGTACAATGAGCAGTTCTTC.

CDR3 region: CASSSLGQTDRETQYF. The CDR3 DNA follows: TGCGCCAGCAGCAGTTTAGGACAGACCGATCGGGAGACCCAGTACTTC. The V gene is TRBV5-1, the J gene TRBJ2-5; TRBD1 might be the D (6 bases). This CDR3 comprises 16 residues. Trimming took off 4 bases at V and 5 bases at J, with 21 bases between the two ends. Germline CDR1 is SGHRS and CDR2 is YFSETQ.

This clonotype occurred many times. The CDR3 region is CASSQGLYYEQYV. The CDR3 DNA follows: TGTGCCAGCAGCCAGGGACTTTACTACGAGCAGTACGTC. The chain carries TRBV7-9 and TRBJ2-7; weak D call: TRBD2 (6 bases). V gave up 5 bases and J gave up 3 bases, with 11 bases separating them. Germline V gene sequence: CDR1 SEHNR, CDR2 FQNEAQ (reference sequence). There are 13 residues in the CDR3.

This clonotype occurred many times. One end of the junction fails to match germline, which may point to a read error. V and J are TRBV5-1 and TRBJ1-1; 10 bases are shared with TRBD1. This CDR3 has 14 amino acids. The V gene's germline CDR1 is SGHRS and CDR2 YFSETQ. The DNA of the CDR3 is TGTGCCAGCAGCTCGGGACAGGGGAGGACTGAAGCTTTCTTT. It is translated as CASSSGQGRTEAFF.

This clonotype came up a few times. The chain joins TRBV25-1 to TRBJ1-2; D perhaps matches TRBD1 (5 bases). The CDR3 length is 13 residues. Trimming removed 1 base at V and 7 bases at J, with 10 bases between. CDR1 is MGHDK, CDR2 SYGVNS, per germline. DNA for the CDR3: TGTGCCAGCAGTGAATCGGGGGGTGGTGGCTACACCTTC. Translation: CASSESGGGGYTF.

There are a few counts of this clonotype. CDR3 in DNA: TGTGCCAGCAGCTTATCGCTATCCCACCGGGCAGATACGCAGTATTTT. As protein: CASSLSLSHRADTQYF. The genes are TRBV7-8 and TRBJ2-3; no clear D gene. Germline V gene lookup returns CDR1 SGHVS and CDR2 FQNEAQ. The CDR3 length is 16 residues. V was shortened by 2 bases and J by 4 bases, with 16 bases between the two germline ends.

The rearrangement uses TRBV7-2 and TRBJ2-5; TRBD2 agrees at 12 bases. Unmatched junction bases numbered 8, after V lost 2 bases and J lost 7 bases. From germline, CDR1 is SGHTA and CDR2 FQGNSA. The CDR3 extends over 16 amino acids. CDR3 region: CASSLSTSGGLGTQYF. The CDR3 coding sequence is TGTGCCAGCAGCTTATCGACTAGCGGGGGCCTAGGGACCCAGTACTTC.

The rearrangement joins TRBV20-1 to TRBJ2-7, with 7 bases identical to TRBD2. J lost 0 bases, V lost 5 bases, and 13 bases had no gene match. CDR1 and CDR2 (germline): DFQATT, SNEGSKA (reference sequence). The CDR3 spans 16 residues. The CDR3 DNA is TGCAGTGCTCCACGGGGTTGGGGGGGGAGCTCCTACGAGCAGTACTTC. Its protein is CSAPRGWGGSSYEQYF.

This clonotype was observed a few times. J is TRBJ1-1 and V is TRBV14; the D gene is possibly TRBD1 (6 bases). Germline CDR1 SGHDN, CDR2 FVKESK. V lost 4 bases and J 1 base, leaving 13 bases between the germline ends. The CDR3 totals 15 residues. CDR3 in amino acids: CASSRPGHWNTEAFF. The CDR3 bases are TGTGCCAGCAGCCGACCGGGACACTGGAACACTGAAGCTTTCTTT.

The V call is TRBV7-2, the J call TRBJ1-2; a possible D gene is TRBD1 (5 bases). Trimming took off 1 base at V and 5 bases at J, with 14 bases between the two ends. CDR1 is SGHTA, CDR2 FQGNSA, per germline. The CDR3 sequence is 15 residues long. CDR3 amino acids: CASSLVGHQSYGYTF. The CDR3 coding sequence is TGTGCCAGCAGCTTAGTAGGACACCAAAGTTATGGCTACACCTTC.

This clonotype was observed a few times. CDR3 coding DNA: TGTGCCATCAGATCTACTAGCGGGGGGGACCAAGAGACCCAGTACTTC. Amino acids: CAIRSTSGGDQETQYF. The chain has TRBV10-3 and TRBJ2-5; 13 nucleotides agree with TRBD2. Trimming took 6 bases from V and 0 from J; bases not matched to a gene: 4. The germline CDR1 and CDR2 sequences are ENHRY and SYGVKD. This CDR3 comprises 16 residues.

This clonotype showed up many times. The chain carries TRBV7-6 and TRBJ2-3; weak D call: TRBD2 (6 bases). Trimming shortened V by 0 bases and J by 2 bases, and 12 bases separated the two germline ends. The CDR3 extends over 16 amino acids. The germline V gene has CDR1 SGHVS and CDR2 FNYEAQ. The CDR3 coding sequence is TGTGCCAGCAGCTTAGCTGCCCCGGGACTCACAGATACGCAGTATTTT. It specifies CASSLAAPGLTDTQYF.

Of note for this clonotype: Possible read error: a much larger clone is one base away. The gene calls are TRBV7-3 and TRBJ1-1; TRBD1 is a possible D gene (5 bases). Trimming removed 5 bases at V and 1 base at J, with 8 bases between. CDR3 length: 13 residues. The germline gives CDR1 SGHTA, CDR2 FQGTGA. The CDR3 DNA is TGTGCCAGCAGCATACAGGAGAACACTGAAGCTTTCTTT. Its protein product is CASSIQENTEAFF.

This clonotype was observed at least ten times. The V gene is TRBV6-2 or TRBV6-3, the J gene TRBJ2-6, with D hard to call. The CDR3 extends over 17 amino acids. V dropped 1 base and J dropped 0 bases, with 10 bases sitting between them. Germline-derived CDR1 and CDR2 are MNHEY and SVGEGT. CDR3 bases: TGTGCCAGCAGTTACTTAGGGCCGAGCTCTGGGGCCAACGTCCTGACTTTC. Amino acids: CASSYLGPSSGANVLTF.

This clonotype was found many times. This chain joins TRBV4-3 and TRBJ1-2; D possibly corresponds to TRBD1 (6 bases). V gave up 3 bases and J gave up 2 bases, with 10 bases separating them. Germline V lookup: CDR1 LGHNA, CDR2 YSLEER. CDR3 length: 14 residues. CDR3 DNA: TGCGCCAGCAGCCAGTTCCAGGGGAACTATGGCTACACCTTC. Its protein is CASSQFQGNYGYTF.

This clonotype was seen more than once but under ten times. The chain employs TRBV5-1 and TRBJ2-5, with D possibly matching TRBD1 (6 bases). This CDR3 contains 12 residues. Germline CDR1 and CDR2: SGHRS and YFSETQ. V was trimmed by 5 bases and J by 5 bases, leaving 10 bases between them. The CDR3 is CASRQGVETQYF. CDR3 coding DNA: TGCGCCAGCAGACAGGGTGTGGAGACCCAGTACTTC.

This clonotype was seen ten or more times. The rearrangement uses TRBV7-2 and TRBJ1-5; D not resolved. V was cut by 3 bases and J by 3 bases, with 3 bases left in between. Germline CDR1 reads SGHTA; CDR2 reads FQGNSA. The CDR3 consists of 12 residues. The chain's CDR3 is CASSFYNQPQHF. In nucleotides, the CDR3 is TGTGCCAGCAGCTTTTACAATCAGCCCCAGCATTTT. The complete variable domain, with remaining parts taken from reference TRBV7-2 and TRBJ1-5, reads GAGVSQSPSNKVTEKGKDVELRCDPISGHTALYWYRQSLGQGLEFLIYFQGNSAPDKSGLPSDRFSAERTGGSVSTLTIQRTQQEDSAVYLCASSFYNQPQHFGDGTRLSIL.

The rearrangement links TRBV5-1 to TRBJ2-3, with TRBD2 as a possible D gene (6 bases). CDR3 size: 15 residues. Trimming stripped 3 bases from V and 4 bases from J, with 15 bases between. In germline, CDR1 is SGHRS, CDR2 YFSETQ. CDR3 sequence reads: CASSSVTSRADTQYF. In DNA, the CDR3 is TGCGCCAGCAGCTCGGTGACTAGTCGCGCAGATACGCAGTATTTT.

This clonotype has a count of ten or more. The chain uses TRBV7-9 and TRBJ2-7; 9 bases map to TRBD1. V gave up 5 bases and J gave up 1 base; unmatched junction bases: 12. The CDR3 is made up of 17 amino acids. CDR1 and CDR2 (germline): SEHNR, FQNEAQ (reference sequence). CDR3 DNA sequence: TGTGCCAGCAGCCCGGGAAGGGGACAGGGTCCATCCTACGAGCAGTACGTC. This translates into CASSPGRGQGPSYEQYV.

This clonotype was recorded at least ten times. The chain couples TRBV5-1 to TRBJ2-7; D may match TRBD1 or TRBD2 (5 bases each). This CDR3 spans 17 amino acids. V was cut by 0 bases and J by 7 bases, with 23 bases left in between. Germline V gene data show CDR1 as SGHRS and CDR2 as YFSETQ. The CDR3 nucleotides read TGCGCCAGCAGCTTGGGGCAGCTGGGGGACGTCGTTGGGGAGCAGTACGTC. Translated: CASSLGQLGDVVGEQYV.

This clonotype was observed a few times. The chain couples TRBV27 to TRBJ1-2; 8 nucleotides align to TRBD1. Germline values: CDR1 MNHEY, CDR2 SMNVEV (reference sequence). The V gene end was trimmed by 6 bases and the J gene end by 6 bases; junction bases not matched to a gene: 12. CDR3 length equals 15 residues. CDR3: CASSVGTGLFNGYTF. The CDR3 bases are TGTGCCAGCAGCGTTGGGACAGGCCTTTTTAATGGCTACACCTTC.

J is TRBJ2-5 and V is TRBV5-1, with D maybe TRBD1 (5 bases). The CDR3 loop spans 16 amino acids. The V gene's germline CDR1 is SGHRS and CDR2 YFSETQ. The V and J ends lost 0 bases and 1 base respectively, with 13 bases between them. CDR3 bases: TGCGCCAGCAGCTTGGCACAGGTTCTTTTCCAAGAGACCCAGTACTTC. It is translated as CASSLAQVLFQETQYF.

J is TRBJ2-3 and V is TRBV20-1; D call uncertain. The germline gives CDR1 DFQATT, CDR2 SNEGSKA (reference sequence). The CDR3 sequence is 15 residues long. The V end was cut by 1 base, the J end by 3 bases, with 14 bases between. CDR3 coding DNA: TGCAGTGCTAGAGTTTCTAGAAAGAAAACAGATACGCAGTATTTT. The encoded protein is CSARVSRKKTDTQYF.

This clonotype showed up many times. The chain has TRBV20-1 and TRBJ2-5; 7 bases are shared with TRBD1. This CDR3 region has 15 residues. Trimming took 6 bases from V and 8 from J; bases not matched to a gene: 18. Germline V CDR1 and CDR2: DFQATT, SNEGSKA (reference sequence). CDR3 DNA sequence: TGCAGTGCCGCCCCTTTCCGGGACAGCAAGAGAACCCAGTACTTC. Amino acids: CSAAPFRDSKRTQYF.

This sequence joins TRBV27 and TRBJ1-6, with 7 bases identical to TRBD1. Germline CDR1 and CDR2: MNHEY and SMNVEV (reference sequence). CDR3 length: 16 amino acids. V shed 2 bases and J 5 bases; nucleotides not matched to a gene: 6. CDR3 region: CASSLVGTVNNSPLHF. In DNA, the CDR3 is TGTGCCAGCAGTTTAGTCGGGACAGTAAATAATTCACCCCTCCACTTT.

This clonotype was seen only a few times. CDR3 loop: CASSTAGTAEYGYTF. The CDR3 bases are TGTGCCAGCAGCACAGCCGGGACGGCTGAATATGGCTACACCTTC. V usage is TRBV7-9 and J usage is TRBJ1-2; a possible D gene is TRBD1 (5 bases). CDR1 and CDR2 from the germline V gene are SEHNR and FQNEAQ (reference sequence). V was shortened by 5 bases and J by 5 bases, with 18 bases between the two germline ends. CDR3 size: 15 residues.

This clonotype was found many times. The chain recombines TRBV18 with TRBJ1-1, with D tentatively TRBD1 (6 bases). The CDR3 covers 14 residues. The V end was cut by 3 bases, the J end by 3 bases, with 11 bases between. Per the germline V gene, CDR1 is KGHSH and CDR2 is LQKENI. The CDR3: CASSPTQGDTEAFF. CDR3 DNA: TGTGCCAGCTCACCGACACAGGGTGACACTGAAGCTTTCTTT. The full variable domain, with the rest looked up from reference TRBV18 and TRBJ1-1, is NAGVMQNPRHLVRRRGQEARLRCSPMKGHSHVYWYRQLPEEGLKFMVYLQKENIIDESGMPKERFSAEFPKEGPSILRIQQVVRGDSAAYFCASSPTQGDTEAFFGQGTRLTVV.